This entry lists 2 T cell receptor beta chains sequenced from one sample in a study of Ad26.COV2.S vaccination and SARS-CoV-2 variants. Some clones are missing from TCRdb's copy, which holds only in-frame ones; the method was immunoSEQ multiplex PCR. The sample lists 410,000 or so clones, 80% to 95% occurring once. Treatment here: roughly 19 received Ad26.COV2.S at low or high dose, single or two shots; roughly 5 received placebo; per-sample allocation not given. Material that was analyzed had been drawn on day 63 after the first vaccine or placebo injection. The sequences come from peripheral blood, collected in a trial of Ad26.COV2.S vaccine versus placebo. These receptors were obtained from a person between 18 and 59 years old who received the Ad26.COV2.S COVID-19 vaccine or a placebo.

The V gene is TRBV19, the J gene TRBJ2-5, with a tentative D call TRBD1 (5 bases). The CDR3 totals 17 residues. The V end lost 3 bases, the J end lost 2 bases, and 19 bases lay between the germline ends. Looked up from germline, CDR1 is LNHDA and CDR2 is SQIVND (reference sequence). CDR3 region: CASSIHGSVRGQETQYF. Written as DNA, the CDR3 is TGTGCCAGTAGTATCCACGGTTCGGTTAGGGGTCAAGAGACCCAGTACTTC.

The chain carries TRBV9 and TRBJ2-1; D is ambiguous. This CDR3 is 13 amino acids long. Trimming took off 3 bases at V and 3 bases at J, with 7 bases between the two ends. Germline V lookup: CDR1 SGDLS, CDR2 YYNGEE. CDR3 sequence reads: CASSAARYNEQFF. Here the CDR3 DNA reads TGTGCCAGCAGCGCCGCCCGCTACAATGAGCAGTTCTTC.